These 5 T cell receptor beta chains were all obtained from the same sample, sequenced in a study of blood T cell repertoires in COVID-19. Some clones are missing from TCRdb's copy, which holds only in-frame ones; the method was immunoSEQ multiplex PCR. The table lists about 220,000 clones, around 80% of them singletons. Sequencing was performed on peripheral blood. The receptors were gathered from a woman aged 65 to 85 with acute or convalescent COVID-19.

V usage is TRBV6-1 and J usage is TRBJ2-7; 16 bases are shared with TRBD2. Germline CDR1 MNHNS, CDR2 SASEGT. Trimming took 3 bases from V and 6 from J; bases not matched to a gene: 5. This CDR3 has 16 residues. The CDR3 sequence is CASSDLGLAGGVEQYV. The CDR3 DNA reads as TGTGCCAGCAGTGATTTGGGACTAGCGGGGGGGGTCGAGCAGTACGTC.

V gene TRBV3-1 (or the pseudogene TRBV3-2) combines with J gene TRBJ2-1, with 12 bases that match TRBD2. The germline gives CDR1 LGHDT, CDR2 YNNKEL (reference sequence). The CDR3 sequence is 16 residues long. With 5 bases clipped from V and 4 bases from J, the junction kept 6 bases outside the gene matches. CDR3 coding DNA: TGTGCCAGCAGCTATGGACTAGCGGGGAATTACAATGAGCAGTTCTTC. It yields the protein CASSYGLAGNYNEQFF.

The CDR3 DNA is TGCGCCAGCAGCTTCGGGGGGCCGGCGGAGACCCAGTACTTC. This encodes CASSFGGPAETQYF. The chain is built from TRBV5-1 and TRBJ2-5; a weak D match, TRBD2 (7 bases). The CDR3 has 14 residues. Germline loops: CDR1 SGHRS, CDR2 YFSETQ. Trimming pared 2 bases from V and 5 bases from J, leaving 13 bases between.

J is TRBJ2-3 and V is TRBV24-1; D perhaps matches TRBD2 (5 bases). V gave up 4 bases and J gave up 6 bases, with 16 bases separating them. Germline V gene lookup returns CDR1 KGHDR and CDR2 SFDVKD. CDR3 length equals 15 residues. CDR3 in amino acids: CATSDPGSTTDTQYF. For the CDR3, the DNA is TGTGCCACCAGTGACCCGGGATCCACTACCGATACGCAGTATTTT.

V gene TRBV24-1 combines with J gene TRBJ2-3, with TRBD2 as a possible D gene (6 bases). Trimming stripped 2 bases from V and 8 bases from J, with 16 bases between. Germline V lookup: CDR1 KGHDR, CDR2 SFDVKD. The CDR3 consists of 15 residues. The CDR3: CATSDSTTRYGTQYF. The CDR3 bases are TGTGCCACCAGTGATTCGACGACTAGATACGGTACGCAGTATTTT.